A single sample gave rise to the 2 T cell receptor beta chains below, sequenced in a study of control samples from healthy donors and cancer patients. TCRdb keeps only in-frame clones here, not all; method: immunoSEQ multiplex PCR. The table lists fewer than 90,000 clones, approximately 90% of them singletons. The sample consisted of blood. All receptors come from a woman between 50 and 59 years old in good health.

The chain's CDR3 is CASGRQGLQETQYF. The CDR3 DNA sequence: TGTGCCAGCGGAAGACAGGGCCTCCAAGAGACCCAGTACTTC. V is TRBV6-5 and J is TRBJ2-5; 7 bases fit TRBD1. The V gene's germline CDR1 is MNHEY and CDR2 SVGAGI. The CDR3 covers 14 residues. J lost 1 base, V lost 8 bases, and 7 bases had no gene match.

The CDR3 bases are TGTGCCAGCAGTCCCCTTCGTAGCGGGGGGGCGCTATCCGGGGAGCTGTTTTTT. Translated, it gives CASSPLRSGGALSGELFF. The V gene is TRBV27, the J gene TRBJ2-2, with 11 positions matching TRBD2. The CDR3 extends over 18 amino acids. With 5 bases clipped from V and 6 bases from J, the junction kept 14 bases outside the gene matches. CDR1 is MNHEY, CDR2 SMNVEV, per germline (reference sequence).